Listed below are T cell receptor beta chains from one sample, sequenced in a study of cytomegalovirus exposure and HLA in healthy donors. The method was immunoSEQ multiplex PCR; TCRdb's version includes in-frame clones alone and lacks a portion of them. The sample holds some 96,000 clones, roughly 75% seen once. Sequenced material: PBMCs. The receptors shown here come from a woman aged 55 to 70 in good health and CMV-seronegative. CDR3s include the opening cysteine and the closing phenylalanine or tryptophan. Each record gives: CDR3 length, J gene, D gene, V gene, clone size, CDR3 protein, CDR3 DNA. A D gene is named only where the DNA matches it firmly. Expanded clones get a size class; other rows say once, few or many, or leave the size out.

15 TRBJ2-7 TRBD2 TRBV7-8 few CASSSRGAGVAEQYF TGTGCCAGCAGCTCCCGGGGAGCGGGAGTGGCCGAGCAGTACTTC
15 TRBJ2-3 NA TRBV4-1 NA CASSQDGLSTDTQYF TGCGCCAGCAGCCAAGATGGGCTATCCACAGATACGCAGTATTTT
14 TRBJ1-4 NA TRBV30 NA CAWNRDSTGEKLFF TGTGCCTGGAATAGGGACTCTACTGGGGAAAAACTGTTTTTT
14 TRBJ2-7 TRBD2 TRBV27 NA CASSLSRGSWEQYF TGTGCCAGCAGTTTATCGCGCGGGAGTTGGGAGCAGTACTTC
14 TRBJ2-7 TRBD1 TRBV28 NA CASSSGDSGHEQYF TGTGCCAGCAGTTCCGGGGACAGCGGCCACGAGCAGTACTTC
13 TRBJ2-3 NA TRBV6-5 NA CASSFTGADTQYF TGTGCCAGCAGTTTCACAGGTGCAGATACGCAGTATTTT
13 TRBJ2-3 NA TRBV4-3 NA CASSQDSSDTQYF TGCGCCAGCAGCCAAGATTCATCCGATACGCAGTATTTT
15 TRBJ1-4 NA TRBV6-6 NA CASSYIRGGDEKLFF TGTGCCAGCAGTTATATCCGGGGAGGGGATGAAAAACTGTTTTTT
16 TRBJ2-5 TRBD2 TRBV4-3 NA CASSPGLAGGQETQYF TGCGCCAGCAGCCCCGGACTAGCGGGGGGACAAGAGACCCAGTACTTC
13 TRBJ1-2 NA TRBV2 NA CASPLQGSYGYTF TGTGCCAGCCCCCTACAGGGATCCTATGGCTACACCTTC
12 TRBJ2-1 NA TRBV6-5 NA CASSRSANEQFF TGTGCCAGCAGTCGGAGCGCAAATGAGCAGTTCTTC
14 TRBJ1-1 NA TRBV27 NA CASSFQVFGTEAFF TGTGCCAGCAGTTTTCAGGTGTTTGGCACTGAAGCTTTCTTT
13 TRBJ2-2 NA TRBV6-6 NA CASRPGRGGELFF TGTGCCAGCCGACCCGGCCGGGGTGGGGAGCTGTTTTTT
15 TRBJ2-7 NA TRBV9 NA CASSPWGEGYYEQYF TGTGCCAGCAGCCCTTGGGGGGAAGGATACTACGAGCAGTACTTC
15 TRBJ2-2 TRBD1 TRBV9 NA CASSGRQGVTGELFF TGTGCCAGCAGCGGTCGACAGGGGGTAACCGGGGAGCTGTTTTTT
14 TRBJ2-1 TRBD1 TRBV18 NA CASSQNRQGHEQFF TGTGCCAGCTCACAAAACCGACAGGGCCATGAGCAGTTCTTC
13 TRBJ1-1 NA TRBV28 NA CASRGTVNTEAFF TGTGCCAGCCGCGGGACGGTGAACACTGAAGCTTTCTTT
14 TRBJ2-2 TRBD2 TRBV19 NA CASTAGGYTGELFF TGTGCCAGTACGGCGGGGGGCTACACCGGGGAGCTGTTTTTT
13 TRBJ1-5 NA TRBV7-9 NA CASSSGEGQPQHF TGTGCCAGCAGCTCCGGCGAGGGTCAGCCCCAGCATTTT
18 TRBJ2-1 TRBD2 TRBV5-1 few CASSLTLAGASSYNEQFF TGCGCCAGCAGCTTGACACTAGCGGGAGCTAGCTCCTACAATGAGCAGTTCTTC
16 TRBJ1-5 TRBD1 TRBV5-4 few CASSLGGWQGNQPQHF TGTGCCAGCAGCTTAGGGGGCTGGCAGGGCAATCAGCCCCAGCATTTT
16 TRBJ1-4 TRBD1 TRBV5-1 NA CASSFSDRGQGEKLFF TGCGCCAGCAGCTTTTCGGACAGGGGGCAGGGGGAAAAACTGTTTTTT
16 TRBJ1-3 TRBD1 TRBV4-1 NA CASSPSQGGSGNTIYF TGCGCCAGCAGCCCCAGTCAGGGGGGCTCTGGAAACACCATATATTTT
14 TRBJ1-1 NA TRBV5-6 NA CASSLGQAYTEAFF TGTGCCAGCAGCTTGGGACAGGCGTACACTGAAGCTTTCTTT
15 TRBJ2-1 NA TRBV4-3 NA CASSQDPGSYNEQFF TGCGCCAGCAGCCAAGACCCAGGCTCCTACAATGAGCAATTCTTC
14 TRBJ2-1 TRBD1 TRBV30 NA CAWNRDRGPNEQFF TGTGCCTGGAACCGGGACAGGGGGCCAAATGAGCAGTTCTTC
14 TRBJ2-7 TRBD1 TRBV5-1 NA CASSTGQGSYEQYF TGCGCCAGCAGTACGGGACAGGGGTCCTACGAGCAGTACTTC
13 TRBJ2-1 TRBD1 TRBV6-6 few CASRTDRGNEQFF TGTGCCAGCAGAACAGACAGGGGCAATGAGCAGTTCTTC
14 TRBJ2-1 NA TRBV2 NA CASRGLPSGNEQFF TGTGCCAGCAGGGGACTCCCATCCGGCAATGAGCAGTTCTTC
15 TRBJ2-7 NA TRBV5-1 NA CASSEMGRSSYEQYF TGCGCCAGCAGCGAGATGGGCAGAAGCTCCTACGAGCAGTACTTC
17 TRBJ2-6 NA TRBV11-2 NA CASSLVPGSSGANVLTF TGTGCCAGCAGCTTAGTGCCGGGTAGCTCTGGGGCCAACGTCCTGACTTTC
15 TRBJ2-7 TRBD2 TRBV2 few CASSEAGTSVYEQYF TGTGCCAGCAGTGAAGCAGGGACTAGTGTCTACGAGCAGTACTTC
14 TRBJ1-3 TRBD1 TRBV19 NA CAAAVTGAGNTIYF TGTGCCGCAGCCGTCACAGGGGCTGGAAACACCATATATTTT
14 TRBJ1-5 NA TRBV19 NA CASSAGVRNQPQHF TGTGCCAGTAGTGCGGGGGTGAGGAATCAGCCCCAGCATTTT
15 TRBJ2-5 TRBD2 TRBV2 NA CAGSRLAATQETQYF TGTGCCGGCAGTCGACTAGCTGCAACCCAAGAGACCCAGTACTTC
15 TRBJ2-1 TRBD2 TRBV7-2 once CASSLASGDYNEQFF TGTGCCAGCAGCTTAGCTAGCGGGGATTACAATGAGCAGTTCTTC
13 TRBJ1-1 NA TRBV5-6 NA CASSFGENTEAFF TGTGCCAGCAGCTTCGGAGAGAACACTGAAGCTTTCTTT
16 TRBJ1-6 TRBD1 TRBV6-5 NA CASSYFRQGKNSPLHF TGTGCCAGCAGTTACTTTCGACAGGGGAAGAACTCACCCCTCCACTTT
14 TRBJ2-5 NA TRBV9 NA CASSPSGTLETQYF TGTGCCAGCAGCCCATCCGGGACTCTGGAGACCCAGTACTTC
13 TRBJ2-5 TRBD1 TRBV29-1 NA CSVAGGASETQYF TGCAGCGTTGCAGGGGGCGCTTCGGAGACCCAGTACTTC
13 TRBJ1-2 NA TRBV25-1 NA CASSAEGPYGYTF TGTGCCAGCAGTGCGGAGGGTCCCTATGGCTACACCTTC
13 TRBJ1-2 NA TRBV28 NA CASSLSQPYGYTF TGTGCCAGCAGTTTATCACAGCCTTATGGCTACACCTTC
14 TRBJ1-1 NA TRBV7-9 NA CASSRQVANTEAFF TGTGCCAGCAGCCGACAGGTCGCGAACACTGAAGCTTTCTTT
15 TRBJ2-1 TRBD2 TRBV18 NA CASSPLSLAGDEQFF TGTGCCAGCTCACCACTCTCACTAGCGGGAGATGAGCAGTTCTTC
18 TRBJ1-2 TRBD1 TRBV2 NA CASSRDRGAKLAFYGYTF TGTGCCAGCAGCCGGGACAGGGGCGCCAAACTAGCTTTCTATGGCTACACCTTC
12 TRBJ1-1 NA TRBV7-9 NA CASRPGNTEAFF TGTGCCAGCAGACCGGGGAACACTGAAGCTTTCTTT
17 TRBJ2-5 TRBD2 TRBV28 few CASSLSTSGLKRETQYF TGTGCCAGCAGTTTATCGACTAGCGGCCTCAAACGGGAGACCCAGTACTTC
15 TRBJ2-5 TRBD1 TRBV5-4 NA CASSSSLTGSETQYF TGTGCCAGCAGCTCGTCCCTGACAGGGTCAGAGACCCAGTACTTC
15 TRBJ2-5 TRBD2 TRBV7-9 few CASSTEREATGTQYF TGTGCCAGCAGCACCGAGCGGGAGGCGACGGGGACCCAGTACTTC
13 TRBJ1-1 NA TRBV5-1 NA CASSEDRNTEAFF TGCGCCAGCAGCGAGGACAGGAACACTGAAGCTTTCTTT
13 TRBJ1-1 NA TRBV6-1 NA CASTGSINTEAFF TGTGCCAGCACGGGATCGATAAACACTGAAGCTTTCTTT
15 TRBJ2-1 TRBD1 TRBV9 NA CASSVGQGVYNEQFF TGTGCCAGCAGCGTAGGCCAGGGGGTCTACAATGAGCAGTTCTTC
13 TRBJ1-5 NA TRBV18 few CASSPGRDQPQHF TGTGCCAGCTCACCGGGGAGGGATCAGCCCCAGCATTTT
17 TRBJ1-2 TRBD1 TRBV25-1 NA CASSGVGWTGINYGYTF TGTGCCAGCAGTGGGGTCGGGTGGACAGGGATTAACTATGGCTACACCTTC
15 TRBJ2-3 NA TRBV5-1 NA CASSLAQPGADTQYF TGCGCCAGCAGCTTGGCGCAGCCCGGGGCAGATACGCAGTATTTT
15 TRBJ1-6 NA TRBV6-5 NA CASSYRIEGNSPLHF TGTGCCAGCAGTTACCGGATCGAGGGTAATTCACCCCTCCACTTT
14 TRBJ1-2 TRBD1 TRBV30 NA CAWSTGVANYGYTF TGTGCCTGGAGTACAGGGGTAGCTAACTATGGCTACACCTTC
14 TRBJ2-7 NA TRBV4-3 NA CASSQAPGLYEQYF TGCGCCAGCAGCCAAGCTCCAGGGCTCTACGAGCAGTACTTC
15 TRBJ1-1 NA TRBV19 once CASSPRDKGNTEAFF TGTGCCAGTAGTCCCCGGGACAAGGGGAACACTGAAGCTTTCTTT
15 TRBJ2-1 NA TRBV6-1 NA CASSGQANRYNEQFF TGTGCCAGCAGTGGACAGGCTAACCGATACAATGAGCAGTTCTTC